This T cell receptor beta chain is from a study of cytomegalovirus exposure and HLA in healthy donors. The CDR3 runs 14 residues. J was trimmed by 2 bases and V by 6 bases; bases with no gene match: 5. Germline loops: CDR1 LNHDA, CDR2 SQIVND (reference sequence). Study-level findings and limits: Another analysis was done later, and it associated roughly 15,000 TCR beta sequences with HLA alleles at 0.05 false discovery rate. Researchers reportedly found TCR beta sequences accurately predicted most subjects' HLA-A and HLA-B alleles.

Regarding this clone: Its specificity is not known.

It was with 60 Vbeta and 13 Jbeta primers that the PCR ran. Clones were sequenced by immunoSEQ multiplex PCR, and TCRdb holds only the in-frame ones, with some missing. The table records 250,000 or so clones, roughly four fifths of them present only once. Sequencing input: PBMCs. V gene TRBV19 combines with J gene TRBJ2-5; 8 bases map to TRBD2. The receptor was isolated from a woman aged 55-69 years in good health and CMV-seropositive. CDR3 residues: CASRVSGAQETQYF. The CDR3, as DNA: TGTGCCAGTAGGGTTAGCGGGGCTCAAGAGACCCAGTACTTC.